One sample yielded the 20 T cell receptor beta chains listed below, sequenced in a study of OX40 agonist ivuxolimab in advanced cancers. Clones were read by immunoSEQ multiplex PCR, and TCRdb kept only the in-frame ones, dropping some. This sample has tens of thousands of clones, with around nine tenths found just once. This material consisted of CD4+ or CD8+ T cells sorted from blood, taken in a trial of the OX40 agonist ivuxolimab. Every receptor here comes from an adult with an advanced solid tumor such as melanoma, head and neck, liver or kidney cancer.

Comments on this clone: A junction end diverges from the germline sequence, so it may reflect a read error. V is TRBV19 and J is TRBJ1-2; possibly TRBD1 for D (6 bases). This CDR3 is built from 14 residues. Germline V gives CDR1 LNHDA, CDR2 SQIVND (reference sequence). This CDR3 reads CASSLDGQRYGYTF. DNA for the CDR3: TGTGCCAGTAGTCTAGACGGACAGAGGTATGGCTACACCTTC.

The CDR3 DNA is TGCGCCAGCAGCCAAGTAAGGGGGGGTGGTACCACAGATACGCAGTATTTT. Translating gives CASSQVRGGGTTDTQYF. This chain links TRBV4-1 with TRBJ2-3; a weak D match, TRBD2 (7 bases). CDR1 is MGHRA and CDR2 is YSYEKL in the germline V gene. V lost 1 base to trimming and J lost 2 bases, with 16 bases between them. This CDR3 region has 17 residues.

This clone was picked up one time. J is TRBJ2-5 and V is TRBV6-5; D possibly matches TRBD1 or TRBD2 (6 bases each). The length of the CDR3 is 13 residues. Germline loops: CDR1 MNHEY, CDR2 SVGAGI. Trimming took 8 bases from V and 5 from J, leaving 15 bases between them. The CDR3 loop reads CASGWGARETQYF. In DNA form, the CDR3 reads TGTGCCAGCGGTTGGGGGGCGCGTGAGACCCAGTACTTC.

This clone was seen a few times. CDR3 loop: CASSGQGANQPQHF. Written as DNA, the CDR3 is TGTGCCAGCAGCGGACAGGGGGCGAATCAGCCCCAGCATTTT. V usage is TRBV2 and J usage is TRBJ1-5; 11 positions match TRBD1. Germline trimming cut 6 bases from V and 4 bases from J; bases unmatched to any gene: 2. This CDR3 region has 14 residues. Germline-derived CDR1 and CDR2 are SNHLY and FYNNEI.

In nucleotides, the CDR3 is TGCGCCAGCAGTCCAGGGGTCTATGGCTACACCTTC. Its protein is CASSPGVYGYTF. The rearrangement uses TRBV10-2 and TRBJ1-2; D is perhaps TRBD1 (6 bases). Germline values: CDR1 WSHSY, CDR2 SAAADI. V was shortened by 5 bases and J by 4 bases, with 8 bases between the two germline ends. This CDR3 has 12 residues.

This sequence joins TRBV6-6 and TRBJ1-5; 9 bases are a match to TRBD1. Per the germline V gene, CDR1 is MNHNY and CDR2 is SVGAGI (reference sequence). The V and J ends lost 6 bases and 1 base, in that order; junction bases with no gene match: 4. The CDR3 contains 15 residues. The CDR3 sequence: CASSQGQGSNQPQHF. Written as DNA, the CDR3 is TGTGCCAGCAGCCAAGGACAGGGGAGCAATCAGCCCCAGCATTTT.

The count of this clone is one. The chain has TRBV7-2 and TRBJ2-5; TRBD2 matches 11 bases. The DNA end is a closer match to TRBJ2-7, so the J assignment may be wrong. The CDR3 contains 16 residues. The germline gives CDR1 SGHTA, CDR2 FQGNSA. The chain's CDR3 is CASSRRLAGSVYEQYF. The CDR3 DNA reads TGTGCCAGCAGCCGGAGACTAGCGGGAAGTGTCTACGAGCAGTACTTC.

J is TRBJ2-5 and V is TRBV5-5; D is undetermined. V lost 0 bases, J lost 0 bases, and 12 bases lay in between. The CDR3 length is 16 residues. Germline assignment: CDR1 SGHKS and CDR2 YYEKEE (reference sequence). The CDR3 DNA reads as TGTGCCAGCAGCTTGGAATTGAGCAGCTACCAAGAGACCCAGTACTTC. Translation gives CASSLELSSYQETQYF.

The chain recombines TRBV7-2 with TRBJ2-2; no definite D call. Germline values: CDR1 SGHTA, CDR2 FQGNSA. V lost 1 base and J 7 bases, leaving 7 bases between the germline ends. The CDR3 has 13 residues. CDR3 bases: TGTGCCAGCAGCTTAGTAATTGACGGGGAGCTGTTTTTT. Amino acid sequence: CASSLVIDGELFF.

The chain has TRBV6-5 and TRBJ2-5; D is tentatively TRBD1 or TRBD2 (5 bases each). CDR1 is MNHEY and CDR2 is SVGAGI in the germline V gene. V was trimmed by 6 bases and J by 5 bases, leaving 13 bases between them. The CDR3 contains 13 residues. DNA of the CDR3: TGTGCCAGCAGGAGGGGTGAGGGGGAGACCCAGTACTTC. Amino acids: CASRRGEGETQYF.

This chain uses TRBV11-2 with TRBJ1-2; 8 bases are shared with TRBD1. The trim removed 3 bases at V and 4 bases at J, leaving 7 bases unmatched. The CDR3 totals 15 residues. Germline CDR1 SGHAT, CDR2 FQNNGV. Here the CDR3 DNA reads TGTGCCAGCAGCTTGGGATCCGGGACAGGCTATGGCTACACCTTC. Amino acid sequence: CASSLGSGTGYGYTF.

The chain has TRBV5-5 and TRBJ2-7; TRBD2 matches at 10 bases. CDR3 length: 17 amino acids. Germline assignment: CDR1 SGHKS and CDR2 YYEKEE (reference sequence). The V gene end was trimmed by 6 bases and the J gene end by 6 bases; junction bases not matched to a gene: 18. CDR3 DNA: TGTGCCAGCAAACAACCGGGACTAGCGTCCCCAAGAGGCGAGCAGTACTTC. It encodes CASKQPGLASPRGEQYF.

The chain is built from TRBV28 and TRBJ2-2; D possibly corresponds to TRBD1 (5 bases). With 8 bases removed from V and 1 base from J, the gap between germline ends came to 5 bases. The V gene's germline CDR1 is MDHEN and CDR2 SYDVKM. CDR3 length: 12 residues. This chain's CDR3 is CASDRNTGELFF. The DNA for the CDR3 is TGTGCCAGCGACAGGAACACCGGGGAGCTGTTTTTT.

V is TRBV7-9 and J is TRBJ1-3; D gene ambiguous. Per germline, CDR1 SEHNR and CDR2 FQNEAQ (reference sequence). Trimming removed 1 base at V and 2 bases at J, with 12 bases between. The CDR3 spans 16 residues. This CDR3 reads CASSLERQITGNTIYF. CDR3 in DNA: TGTGCCAGCAGCTTAGAACGGCAGATAACTGGAAACACCATATATTTT.

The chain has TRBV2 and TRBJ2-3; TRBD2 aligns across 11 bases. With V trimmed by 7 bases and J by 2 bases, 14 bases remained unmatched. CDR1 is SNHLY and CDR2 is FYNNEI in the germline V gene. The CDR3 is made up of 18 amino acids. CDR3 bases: TGTGCCAGCACGAGGGTTTCCGGGACTAGCGGAGCCACAGATACGCAGTATTTT. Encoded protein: CASTRVSGTSGATDTQYF.

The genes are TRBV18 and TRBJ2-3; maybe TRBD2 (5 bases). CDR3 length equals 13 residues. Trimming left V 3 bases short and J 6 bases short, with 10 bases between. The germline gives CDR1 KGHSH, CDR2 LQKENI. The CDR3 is CASSPGVADTQYF. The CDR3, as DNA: TGTGCCAGCTCACCCGGGGTAGCCGATACGCAGTATTTT. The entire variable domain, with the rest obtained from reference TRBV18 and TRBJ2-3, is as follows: NAGVMQNPRHLVRRRGQEARLRCSPMKGHSHVYWYRQLPEEGLKFMVYLQKENIIDESGMPKERFSAEFPKEGPSILRIQQVVRGDSAAYFCASSPGVADTQYFGPGTRLTVL.

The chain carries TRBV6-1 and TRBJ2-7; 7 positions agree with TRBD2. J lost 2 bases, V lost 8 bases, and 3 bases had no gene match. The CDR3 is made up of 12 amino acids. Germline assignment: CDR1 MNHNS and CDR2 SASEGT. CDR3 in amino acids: CASSGLAYEQYF. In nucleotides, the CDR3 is TGTGCCAGCTCTGGACTAGCCTACGAGCAGTACTTC.

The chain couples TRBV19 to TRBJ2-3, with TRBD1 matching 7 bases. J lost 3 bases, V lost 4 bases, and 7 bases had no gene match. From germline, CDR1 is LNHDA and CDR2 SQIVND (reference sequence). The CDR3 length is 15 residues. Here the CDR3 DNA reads TGTGCCAGTAGTAGACAGGGAATGGGAACAGATACGCAGTATTTT. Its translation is CASSRQGMGTDTQYF.

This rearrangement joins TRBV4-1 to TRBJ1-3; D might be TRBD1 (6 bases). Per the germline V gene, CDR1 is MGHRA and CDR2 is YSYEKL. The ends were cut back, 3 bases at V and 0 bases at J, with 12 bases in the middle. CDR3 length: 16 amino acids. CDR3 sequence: CASSQGDIASGNTIYF. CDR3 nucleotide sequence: TGCGCCAGCAGCCAGGGGGACATTGCCTCTGGAAACACCATATATTTT.

The CDR3 region is CASSFSANQPQHF. CDR3 DNA: TGTGCCAGCAGTTTTTCCGCTAATCAGCCCCAGCATTTT. This chain joins TRBV6-5 and TRBJ1-5; D is unclear. This CDR3 contains 13 residues. V was clipped by 4 bases and J by 4 bases, with 8 bases between them. From germline, CDR1 is MNHEY and CDR2 SVGAGI.